The clone carrying this T cell receptor (beta chain) was detected many times. Its target is unknown. TCRdb processed the 5' RACE reads anew with MiXCR; each CDR3 protein has one entry. The data contain around 320,000 distinct CDR3 sequences, approximately 11% of them seen just once; the ten biggest clones take up approximately 3.3%. These data originate in a study of T cells after yellow fever vaccination. Findings and limits, study-wide: Few clonotypes appeared in both CD4 and CD8 compartments. The presence of abundant clonotypes contaminating from the bulk population was possible in FACS-sorted repertoires. Peaking on day 5 versus 15, the secondary response was faster but weaker. Boosting was followed by the reappearance of most primary-vaccination clones (just under 98% CD4, about 89% CD8).

The CDR3 has 15 amino acids. From germline, CDR1 is SGHTA and CDR2 FQGNSA. J gave up 1 base and V 5 bases, and 6 bases lay outside the gene matches. Sequences were derived from CD4+ T cells sorted from PBMCs, sampled 45 days after the yellow fever booster vaccination. V is TRBV7-2 and J is TRBJ1-2, with 8 positions matching TRBD1. The sequence came from a man younger than 30 who received the YFV17D yellow fever vaccine. CDR3 region: CASSPGTGLNYGYTF. The CDR3 nucleotides are TGTGCCAGCAGCCCCGGGACAGGACTTAACTATGGCTACACCTTC.